The present TCR beta chain was sequenced within a study of Graves' ophthalmopathy and Graves' hyperthyroidism. Investigators amplified TCR beta CDR3 regions from RNA transcripts. HTBI-primed RT-PCR formed the first round, and a multiplex PCR formed the second. TCRdb reanalysed the multiplex PCR reads using MiXCR and keeps one entry per CDR3 protein. The sample lists 350,000 to 400,000 distinct CDR3 sequences; roughly 15% were seen once. This clonotype has a handful of counts. Germline values: CDR1 SGHVS, CDR2 FQNEAQ. Trimming took 5 bases from V and 7 from J, leaving 17 bases between them. The CDR3 consists of 14 residues.

The receptor comes from a woman between 18 and 29 years old with stable Graves' hyperthyroidism. The sequenced sample consisted of peripheral blood. V usage is TRBV7-8 and J usage is TRBJ2-5; unclear D gene. In nucleotides, the CDR3 is TGTGCCAGCAGCCCCTCGCGCCAAGATCGGACCCAGTACTTC. Translation gives CASSPSRQDRTQYF.